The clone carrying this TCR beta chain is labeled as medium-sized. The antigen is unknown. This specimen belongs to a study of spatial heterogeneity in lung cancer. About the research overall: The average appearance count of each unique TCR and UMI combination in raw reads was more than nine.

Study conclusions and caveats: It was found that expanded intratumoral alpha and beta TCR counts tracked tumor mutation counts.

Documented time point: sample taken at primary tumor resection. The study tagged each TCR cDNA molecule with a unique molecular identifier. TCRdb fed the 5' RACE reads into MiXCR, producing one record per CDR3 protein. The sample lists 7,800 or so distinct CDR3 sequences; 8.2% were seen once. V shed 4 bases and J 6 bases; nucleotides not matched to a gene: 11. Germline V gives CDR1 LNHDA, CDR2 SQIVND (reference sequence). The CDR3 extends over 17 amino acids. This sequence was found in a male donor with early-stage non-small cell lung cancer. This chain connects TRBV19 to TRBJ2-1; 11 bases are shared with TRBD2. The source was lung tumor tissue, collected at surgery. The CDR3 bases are TGTGCCAGTAGTACGGGTCTAGCGGGAGGCAGGGCCAATGAGCAGTTCTTC. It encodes CASSTGLAGGRANEQFF.